The clone carrying this T cell receptor (beta chain) has ten or more counts. The antigen remains undetermined. This sample stems from a study of Graves' ophthalmopathy and Graves' hyperthyroidism. Study results and limitations: The majority of expanded thyroid clonotypes above 0.001 frequency also occurred in blood. Forecasting of ophthalmopathy progression by the model achieved less than 71% sensitivity and less than 80% specificity.

TCR beta CDR3 regions were amplified from RNA transcripts. HTBI-primed RT-PCR formed the first round, and a multiplex PCR formed the second. TCRdb fed the multiplex PCR reads into MiXCR, producing one record per CDR3 protein. The sample consists of about 370,000 distinct CDR3 sequences, roughly 17% of them appearing once. Absence of ophthalmopathy within 18 months of follow-up defined stable hyperthyroidism. Only newly diagnosed hyperthyroidism patients aged 18 to 65, with under 2 months' duration, were enrolled. Material: peripheral blood. The TCR originated in an adult woman with stable Graves' hyperthyroidism.

In DNA form, the CDR3 reads TGTGCCACCAGCCCCGGGACAGGGGTCCCCAAAAACATTCAGTACTTC. This translates into CATSPGTGVPKNIQYF. This chain joins TRBV24-1 and TRBJ2-4; 10 bases map to TRBD1. Germline-derived CDR1 and CDR2 are KGHDR and SFDVKD. The CDR3 length is 16 residues. With V trimmed by 7 bases and J by 2 bases, 7 bases remained unmatched.